This TCR beta chain was profiled in a study of blood T cells in healthy people across ages. Findings and caveats of the study: TCR beta diversity per million T cells fell roughly linearly with age. Naive and antigen-experienced cells were not separated, limiting conclusive comparison. Diversity figures derived from one million T cells were judged to underestimate the true value. When set beside aged donors, long-lived donors presented more naive CD4+ cells and higher diversity.

The second PCR ran roughly 6 to 11 cycles with a sample-barcoded 5' primer and J-beta primers. In TCRdb, the 5' RACE reads were re-called with MiXCR into one record per CDR3 protein. This sample yields 650,000 or so distinct CDR3 sequences, of which under 65% are seen a single time; about 14% belongs to the top ten. Trimming stripped 0 bases from V and 0 bases from J, with 8 bases between. This CDR3 is built from 15 residues. Germline V gene lookup returns CDR1 SGHAT and CDR2 FQDESV (reference sequence). A note on this clonotype: Its antigen is currently unknown.

This sequence originates from a woman aged 80 or over in good health. Specimen: blood. The V gene is TRBV11-1, the J gene TRBJ2-5; D is possibly TRBD1 (6 bases). CDR3 coding DNA: TGTGCCAGCAGCTTAGCAGACAGGAACCAAGAGACCCAGTACTTC. Its protein is CASSLADRNQETQYF.